The 20 T cell receptor beta chains in this list originate from one sample, sequenced in a study of blood T cells in healthy people across ages (dated by TCRdb to the mid-2010s). The library was made by 5' RACE. Sequenced on an Illumina HiSeq 2500. A second roughly 6 to 11 cycle PCR used a sample-barcoded 5' primer and a J-beta primer mix. TCRdb applied fastp at Q25 and MiXCR to the public reads, then kept only in-frame beta chains. Every distinct CDR3 protein forms one entry, paired with its most common genes and DNA. Counted in this sample were hundreds of thousands of distinct CDR3 sequences; 35% to 50% of them appeared once. 15% to 20% of the sample belongs to the ten largest clones. The source material was blood. The receptors were sampled from an elderly man in good health.

V and J are TRBV20-1 and TRBJ1-5, with D perhaps TRBD1 (6 bases). The ends were cut back, 5 bases at V and 7 bases at J, with 15 bases in the middle. This CDR3 region has 13 residues. In germline, CDR1 is DFQATT, CDR2 SNEGSKA (reference sequence). In DNA form, the CDR3 reads TGCAGTGCTGAACAGGGCGGAGGACAGCCCCAGCATTTT. Translation: CSAEQGGGQPQHF.

V and J are TRBV2 and TRBJ1-5, with D perhaps TRBD1 (5 bases). This CDR3 region has 15 residues. V dropped 4 bases and J dropped 9 bases, with 19 bases sitting between them. The germline V gene has CDR1 SNHLY and CDR2 FYNNEI. In nucleotides, the CDR3 is TGTGCCAGCAGTGGCAGGGAGAGGGGAATCAGGCCCCAGCATTTT. Amino acid sequence: CASSGRERGIRPQHF.

This clonotype was seen repeatedly, ten times or more. Given a much more abundant clone one base away, this may be a read error. The chain employs TRBV12-3 or TRBV12-4 and TRBJ2-5; 12 nucleotides agree with TRBD2. V shed 2 bases and J 11 bases; nucleotides not matched to a gene: 12. The CDR3 totals 16 residues. In nucleotides, the CDR3 is TGTGCCAGCAGTTTACTAGCGGGAGGGCCTAGAGGTGAGCAGTACTTC. Its protein product is CASSLLAGGPRGEQYF.

There are a few counts of this clonotype. V usage is TRBV3-1 and J usage is TRBJ1-2; tentatively, D is TRBD1 (5 bases). The V gene lost 3 bases and the J gene lost 6 bases, with 14 bases spanning the gap. Germline V gene lookup returns CDR1 LGHDT and CDR2 YNNKEL (reference sequence). The CDR3 has 14 amino acids. This CDR3 is CASSQGHSGDGYTF. As DNA, the CDR3 is TGTGCCAGCAGCCAGGGGCACTCGGGGGATGGCTACACCTTC.

This clonotype was seen only a few times. The chain employs TRBV7-2 and TRBJ2-1; D might be TRBD1 or TRBD2, each matching 5 bases. V lost 5 bases, J lost 3 bases, and 14 bases lay in between. Per germline, CDR1 SGHTA and CDR2 FQGNSA. The CDR3 runs 15 residues. The CDR3 is CASSPLSGRYNEQFF. In DNA, the CDR3 is TGTGCCAGCAGCCCCCTATCGGGACGCTACAATGAGCAGTTCTTC.

Many counts were recorded for this clonotype. The chain links TRBV15 to TRBJ1-5, with no clear D. From germline, CDR1 is LNHNV and CDR2 YYDKDF (reference sequence). The CDR3 loop spans 14 amino acids. V lost 9 bases to trimming and J lost 7 bases, with 19 bases between them. CDR3 DNA: TGTGCCACGCGGACTCGAGGTTCGGTGCAGCCCCAGCATTTT. This gives the protein CATRTRGSVQPQHF.

This clonotype was detected a few times. The chain has TRBV7-3 and TRBJ2-1; D ambiguous. V dropped 3 bases and J dropped 10 bases, with 22 bases sitting between them. Per the germline V gene, CDR1 is SGHTA and CDR2 is FQGTGA. There are 16 residues in the CDR3. The chain's CDR3 is CASSFTGPRSTDEQFF. DNA of the CDR3: TGTGCCAGCAGCTTCACCGGGCCTCGTTCCACAGACGAGCAGTTCTTC.

The chain combines TRBV7-3 with TRBJ2-1; TRBD2 matches 8 bases. The germline V gene encodes CDR1 SGHTA and CDR2 FQGTGA. V trimming: 5 bases; J trimming: 12 bases; junction bases outside the gene matches: 9. The CDR3 length is 13 residues. In DNA form, the CDR3 reads TGTGCCAGCAGCCTAGGATCGACTAGCGCGCAGTTCTTC. Residues: CASSLGSTSAQFF.

The CDR3 DNA reads TGTGCCAGCAGCGCAACCAGTTTTGAGACCCAGTACTTC. Translated, it gives CASSATSFETQYF. The chain combines TRBV11-2 with TRBJ2-5; D call uncertain. The V and J ends lost 5 bases and 5 bases respectively, with 12 bases between them. The CDR3 is made up of 13 amino acids. Germline CDR1 is SGHAT and CDR2 is FQNNGV.

The V call is TRBV5-1, the J call TRBJ2-5, with D uncertain. This CDR3 region has 14 residues. Trimming took off 0 bases at V and 3 bases at J, with 9 bases between the two ends. The germline gives CDR1 SGHRS, CDR2 YFSETQ. The CDR3 DNA reads TGCGCCAGCAGCTTGGGTGGTGTTAAAGAGACCCAGTACTTC. Its translation is CASSLGGVKETQYF.

This clonotype was recorded once. The chain has TRBV5-6 and TRBJ2-1, with TRBD2 matching over 7 bases. The V gene end was trimmed by 6 bases and the J gene end by 0 bases; junction bases not matched to a gene: 6. The germline gives CDR1 SGHDT, CDR2 YYEEEE. The CDR3 is 15 amino acids. CDR3 protein: CASNKGGSSYNEQFF. The DNA for the CDR3 is TGTGCCAGCAATAAGGGCGGGAGCTCCTACAATGAGCAGTTCTTC.

In its sample, this clonotype was seen a few times. The rearrangement links TRBV27 to TRBJ2-7; TRBD2 agrees at 8 bases. From germline, CDR1 is MNHEY and CDR2 SMNVEV (reference sequence). Losses at the gene ends were 5 bases for V and 4 bases for J; bases not matched to a gene: 13. The CDR3 contains 16 residues. CDR3 loop: CASSPAPGLVGYEQYF. CDR3 sequence (DNA): TGTGCCAGCAGTCCCGCCCCGGGACTAGTGGGGTACGAGCAGTACTTC.

This chain links TRBV29-1 with TRBJ2-1; 11 bases agree with TRBD2. The germline V gene encodes CDR1 SQVTM and CDR2 ANQGSEA. This CDR3 contains 15 residues. Trimming took 6 bases from V and 10 from J; bases not matched to a gene: 14. The CDR3 protein is CSVLRGSGRAGEQFF. In DNA form, the CDR3 reads TGCAGCGTCTTGCGGGGTAGCGGGAGGGCCGGGGAGCAGTTCTTC.

This clonotype was detected only a few times. The V and J genes are TRBV20-1 and TRBJ2-5, with 15 bases identical to TRBD2. The CDR3 loop spans 16 amino acids. The germline V gene encodes CDR1 DFQATT and CDR2 SNEGSKA (reference sequence). The CDR3 here is CGGGLAGGGDQETQYF. DNA for the CDR3: TGCGGCGGGGGACTAGCGGGAGGAGGGGACCAAGAGACCCAGTACTTC.

The CDR3 loop is CASSYRASGTNEQFF. DNA for the CDR3: TGTGCCAGCAGCTACCGGGCTAGCGGGACCAATGAGCAGTTCTTC. This sequence joins TRBV7-9 and TRBJ2-1; 9 bases are a match to TRBD2. Germline V lookup: CDR1 SEHNR, CDR2 FQNEAQ (reference sequence). The CDR3 has 15 residues. V gave up 4 bases and J gave up 6 bases; unmatched junction bases: 7.

V gene TRBV7-6 combines with J gene TRBJ2-7; 9 bases line up with TRBD2. CDR3 length equals 14 residues. Germline trimming cut 6 bases from V and 9 bases from J; bases unmatched to any gene: 12. Germline loops: CDR1 SGHVS, CDR2 FNYEAQ. CDR3 protein: CASSTREGRDGQYF. In DNA, the CDR3 is TGTGCCAGCAGTACGCGGGAGGGCCGGGATGGGCAGTACTTC.

This clonotype was observed at least ten times. The chain is built from TRBV20-1 and TRBJ2-1; the match to TRBD2 covers 8 bases. CDR1 is DFQATT and CDR2 is SNEGSKA in the germline V gene (reference sequence). The CDR3 covers 17 residues. The J segment lost 2 bases and the V segment lost 5 bases, leaving 14 bases of the junction unmatched. DNA of the CDR3: TGCAGTGCTCAGATGTTAGGACGGGAGGGCCCCTACAATGAGCAGTTCTTC. This sequence encodes CSAQMLGREGPYNEQFF.

The rearrangement uses TRBV20-1 and TRBJ2-7; TRBD2 agrees at 7 bases. The length of the CDR3 is 12 residues. J gave up 4 bases and V 3 bases, and 3 bases lay outside the gene matches. In germline, CDR1 is DFQATT, CDR2 SNEGSKA (reference sequence). CDR3 amino acids: CSASPAGYEQYF. The CDR3 DNA reads as TGCAGTGCTAGCCCAGCGGGGTACGAGCAGTACTTC.

The chain uses TRBV14 and TRBJ2-7; D possibly corresponds to TRBD2 (5 bases). Germline values: CDR1 SGHDN, CDR2 FVKESK. The length of the CDR3 is 14 residues. The germline V and J ends were trimmed by 0 bases and 3 bases, with 9 bases remaining between them. The CDR3 loop reads CASSQESRGYEQYF. The CDR3 nucleotides are TGTGCCAGCAGCCAAGAAAGTCGGGGCTACGAGCAGTACTTC.

The sample holds a few counts of this clonotype. V and J are TRBV9 and TRBJ2-1; TRBD2 aligns across 7 bases. V lost 2 bases to trimming and J lost 6 bases; unmatched junction nucleotides: 5. This CDR3 contains 14 residues. Germline assignment: CDR1 SGDLS and CDR2 YYNGEE. CDR3 protein: CASSVREFSNEQFF. Here the CDR3 DNA reads TGTGCCAGCAGCGTGCGGGAGTTCTCCAATGAGCAGTTCTTC.